This T cell receptor beta chain was documented in a study of blood T cell repertoires in COVID-19. Germline V gene sequence: CDR1 KGHDR, CDR2 SFDVKD. This CDR3 is 15 amino acids long. Trimming stripped 0 bases from V and 0 bases from J, with 5 bases between. The data were produced by immunoSEQ multiplex PCR, yet TCRdb's version contains in-frame clones alone and is incomplete. The data hold about 300,000 clones, with 84% observed a single time. Seattle researchers signed up patients amid active infection and tracked them longitudinally. This chain connects TRBV24-1 to TRBJ1-3; D unclear. This TCR was sampled from a human donor with COVID-19, enrolled during active disease. The donor label of this sample is uncertain. Input material: peripheral blood. For the CDR3, the DNA is TGTGCCACCAGTGATTTGGACAACTCTGGAAACACCATATATTTT. This sequence encodes CATSDLDNSGNTIYF.